This TCR beta chain appears in the sequencing data of a study of blood T cell repertoires in COVID-19. The V gene's germline CDR1 is PRHDT and CDR2 FYEKMQ (reference sequence). V was cut by 0 bases and J by 4 bases, with 13 bases left in between. There are 16 residues in the CDR3. The protocol was immunoSEQ multiplex PCR, while the TCRdb copy is restricted to in-frame clones and leaves out a portion. Of roughly 300,000 clones listed, around 84% are singletons. The V call is TRBV13, the J call TRBJ1-3; D is ambiguous. This TCR was recovered from a woman aged 18-29 years who had recovered from COVID-19. Sequenced material: PBMCs or T cells enriched from blood (not recorded which). This CDR3 is CASSLGLGGRGNTIYF. The CDR3, as DNA: TGTGCCAGCAGCTTAGGCCTTGGAGGGCGGGGAAACACCATATATTTT.